A selection of T cell receptor beta chains follows, all from one sample in a study of glioma-infiltrating T cells after dendritic cell vaccination. Data came from immunoSEQ multiplex PCR; TCRdb stores just in-frame clones and leaves some out. The sample contains 65,000 to 80,000 clones, 80% to 90% of which appear only once. The specimen comprised blood, sampled after dendritic cell vaccination. The receptors stem from a human donor with glioblastoma. Each CDR3 is given with its conserved first and last residue. The order of the fields is D gene, J gene, V gene, clone size, CDR3 DNA, CDR3 protein. D genes are given only for firm matches. The listing skips clone size in some rows; elsewhere it reads once, few, many or a size class.

D: TRBD1
J: TRBJ2-2
V: TRBV18
size: NA
DNA: TGTGCCAGCTCGCCGGCCGGGACAGCAAAAACCGGGGAGCTGTTTTTT
CDR3: CASSPAGTAKTGELFF

D: NA
J: TRBJ2-6
V: TRBV7-9
size: NA
DNA: TGTGCCAGCAGCTTATATGGCAGGAAAGCCTCTGGGGCCAACGTCCTGACTTTC
CDR3: CASSLYGRKASGANVLTF

D: TRBD1
J: TRBJ1-2
V: TRBV6-4
size: many
DNA: TGTGCCAGCAGTGCCGGACAGGGGGCCTATGGCTACACCTTC
CDR3: CASSAGQGAYGYTF

D: NA
J: TRBJ1-5
V: TRBV6-5
size: once
DNA: TGTGCCAGCAGTTACTTGGGGGGGCGTCAGCCCCAGCATTTT
CDR3: CASSYLGGRQPQHF

D: NA
J: TRBJ1-1
V: TRBV5-4
size: NA
DNA: TGTGCCAGCAGCATTAAGGGGTCGGGTGAAGCTTTCTTT
CDR3: CASSIKGSGEAFF

D: NA
J: TRBJ1-1
V: TRBV9
size: NA
DNA: TGTGCCAGCAGCGTAGCTCGAGGTGAACCTGAAGCTTTCTTT
CDR3: CASSVARGEPEAFF

D: NA
J: TRBJ2-1
V: TRBV7-6
size: NA
DNA: TGTGCCAGCAGCTTAGAACAGGACAATGAGCAGTTCTTC
CDR3: CASSLEQDNEQFF

D: TRBD2
J: TRBJ2-5
V: TRBV5-4
size: NA
DNA: TGTGCCAGCAGCTGGACGGGGGGGGGTTGGGAAGAGACCCAGTACTTC
CDR3: CASSWTGGGWEETQYF

D: NA
J: TRBJ2-7
V: TRBV6-1
size: NA
DNA: TGTGCCAGCAGTGAGGCGAGGTTGGGCAGGGGAGCCTACGAGCAGTACTTC
CDR3: CASSEARLGRGAYEQYF

D: NA
J: TRBJ1-3
V: TRBV19
size: few
DNA: TGTGCCAGTAGTACCCGGGAGGAAGGGCAAGGAAACACCATATATTTT
CDR3: CASSTREEGQGNTIYF

D: NA
J: TRBJ1-4
V: TRBV12-5
size: NA
DNA: TGTGCTAGTGGTTCGAGTGGAGATGCAACTAATGAAAAACTGTTTTTT
CDR3: CASGSSGDATNEKLFF

D: NA
J: TRBJ2-2
V: TRBV29-1
size: NA
DNA: TGCAGCGTAAAACGGGTGGGGGCCGACACCGGGGAGCTGTTTTTT
CDR3: CSVKRVGADTGELFF

D: NA
J: TRBJ1-2
V: TRBV19
size: NA
DNA: TGTGCCTCTACAGGGCCCAGCGGGATTAACTATGGCTACACCTTC
CDR3: CASTGPSGINYGYTF

D: NA
J: TRBJ2-2
V: TRBV5-6
size: NA
DNA: TGTGCCGGCAGGGCCTCGAACACCGGGGAGTTGTTTTTT
CDR3: CAGRASNTGELFF

D: TRBD1
J: TRBJ1-1
V: TRBV6-1
size: NA
DNA: TGTGCCAGCAGCAGGGGGCCGGGCACTGAAGCTTTCTTT
CDR3: CASSRGPGTEAFF

D: NA
J: TRBJ2-1
V: TRBV14
size: NA
DNA: TGTGCCAGCAGTCCTAGCCTTTCTTACAATGAGCAGTTCTTC
CDR3: CASSPSLSYNEQFF

D: NA
J: TRBJ1-1
V: TRBV29-1
size: NA
DNA: TGCAGCGTCCAGGCAGTGGGAGGCACTGAAGCTTTCTTT
CDR3: CSVQAVGGTEAFF

D: NA
J: TRBJ2-6
V: TRBV2
size: NA
DNA: TGTGCCAGCAGCGTGCGGGCTGGGGCCAACGTCCTGACTTTC
CDR3: CASSVRAGANVLTF

D: TRBD2
J: TRBJ2-2
V: TRBV9
size: NA
DNA: TGTGCCAGCAGCCTGACTAGCGGGGGGGCCAACACCGGGGAGCTGTTTTTT
CDR3: CASSLTSGGANTGELFF

D: NA
J: TRBJ1-2
V: TRBV27
size: NA
DNA: TGTGCCAGCAGTTTATTGGGGGGGCCTGACTATGGCTACACCTTC
CDR3: CASSLLGGPDYGYTF

D: TRBD2
J: TRBJ2-7
V: TRBV19
size: NA
DNA: TGTGCCAGTAGTGTTACTAGCGGGAGACCCTACGAGCAGTACTTC
CDR3: CASSVTSGRPYEQYF

D: TRBD2
J: TRBJ2-1
V: TRBV5-4
size: NA
DNA: TGTGCCAGCAGCTGGAGAGCTAGCGGGAGGACCGATGAGCAGTTCTTC
CDR3: CASSWRASGRTDEQFF

D: TRBD1
J: TRBJ2-7
V: TRBV2
size: few
DNA: TGTGCCAGCACCCGGGACAGGGGCCGGCGGGACGAGCAGTACTTC
CDR3: CASTRDRGRRDEQYF

D: TRBD1
J: TRBJ1-5
V: TRBV19
size: few
DNA: TGTGCCAGTAGTATGGGGTTTGGCAGGGGGGGCAATCAGCCCCAGCATTTT
CDR3: CASSMGFGRGGNQPQHF

D: NA
J: TRBJ2-7
V: TRBV6-5
size: NA
DNA: TGTGCCAGCCTTACCCGGAAGGGGAAGCAGTACTTC
CDR3: CASLTRKGKQYF

D: NA
J: TRBJ1-6
V: TRBV29-1
size: few
DNA: TGCAGCGCGGCGGCGGGGCGAGGATCACCCCTCCACTTT
CDR3: CSAAAGRGSPLHF

D: TRBD1
J: TRBJ1-5
V: TRBV10-3
size: NA
DNA: TGTGCCATCAGCCAACAGGGGGCGGATCAGCCCCAGCATTTT
CDR3: CAISQQGADQPQHF

D: NA
J: TRBJ1-4
V: TRBV4-1
size: NA
DNA: TGCGCCAGCAGCTTACGAGTCTGGGAAAAACTGTTTTTT
CDR3: CASSLRVWEKLFF

D: NA
J: TRBJ1-2
V: TRBV10-3
size: NA
DNA: TGTGCCGTCAACCTACAGGCCCCGGACTATGGCTACACCTTC
CDR3: CAVNLQAPDYGYTF

D: NA
J: TRBJ1-5
V: TRBV11-2
size: NA
DNA: TGTGCCAGCAGCCACGGGGAGCAGCCCCAGCATTTT
CDR3: CASSHGEQPQHF

D: TRBD1
J: TRBJ2-7
V: TRBV11-1
size: NA
DNA: TGTGCCAGCAGCAACTCCCAGGGGGCCAGGTACGAGCAGTACTTC
CDR3: CASSNSQGARYEQYF

D: NA
J: TRBJ1-2
V: TRBV29-1
size: NA
DNA: TGCAGCGTCGCCACCGAGGATGGCTACACCTTC
CDR3: CSVATEDGYTF

D: TRBD2
J: TRBJ2-1
V: TRBV4-2
size: NA
DNA: TGTGCCAGCAGCCCTAGCGGGGGGGACTACAATGAGCAGTTCTTC
CDR3: CASSPSGGDYNEQFF

D: NA
J: TRBJ2-7
V: TRBV6-5
size: NA
DNA: TGTGCCAGCAGTTACTCGGGGGCAGGGGGGTACGAGCAGTACTTC
CDR3: CASSYSGAGGYEQYF

D: TRBD2
J: TRBJ2-1
V: TRBV5-1
size: NA
DNA: TGCGCCAGCAGCCCCATAGCGGGGGAGAACAATGAGCAGTTCTTC
CDR3: CASSPIAGENNEQFF

D: NA
J: TRBJ2-5
V: TRBV5-1
size: NA
DNA: TGCGCCAGCAGCTTGGCCATGGATGGGGGGGAGACCCAGTACTTC
CDR3: CASSLAMDGGETQYF

D: NA
J: TRBJ2-7
V: TRBV5-4
size: few
DNA: TGTGCCAGCAGCGCTACGACCTACGAGCAGTACTTC
CDR3: CASSATTYEQYF

D: NA
J: TRBJ1-1
V: TRBV19
size: NA
DNA: TGTGCCAGTAGCAGGGACACTGAAGCTTTCTTT
CDR3: CASSRDTEAFF

D: TRBD1
J: TRBJ2-3
V: TRBV19
size: NA
DNA: TGTGCCAGTACCCGCTGGGGACAGGGCTGGGATACGCAGTATTTT
CDR3: CASTRWGQGWDTQYF

D: NA
J: TRBJ1-5
V: TRBV9
size: NA
DNA: TGTGCCAGCAGCGCTCGGTGGTGTCAGCCCCAGCATTTT
CDR3: CASSARWCQPQHF

D: TRBD1
J: TRBJ2-7
V: TRBV6-1
size: NA
DNA: TGTGCCAGTCTAACAGCGACAGGGACCTACGAGCAGTACTTC
CDR3: CASLTATGTYEQYF

D: TRBD1
J: TRBJ1-1
V: TRBV18
size: few
DNA: TGTGCCAGCTCACTTAACCAGGGGGACCCTGAAGCTTTCTTT
CDR3: CASSLNQGDPEAFF

D: NA
J: TRBJ1-4
V: TRBV29-1
size: NA
DNA: TGCAGCGTTGACAGCACGGGAGGGGGAGTTCAGCATGGGCTGTTTTTT
CDR3: CSVDSTGGGVQHGLFF

D: NA
J: TRBJ1-2
V: TRBV5-5
size: NA
DNA: TGTGCCAGCAGCCCGACTGGCACAGGGAACTATGGCTACACCTTC
CDR3: CASSPTGTGNYGYTF

D: NA
J: TRBJ1-3
V: TRBV6-1
size: few
DNA: TGTGCCAGCAGTGTGCGGAGGGACGGCGCGAGCTCTGGAAACACCATATATTTT
CDR3: CASSVRRDGASSGNTIYF

D: TRBD1
J: TRBJ1-2
V: TRBV19
size: NA
DNA: TGTGCCAGTAGTATAGGGGACCCGACAGGGAGGTATGGCTACACCTTC
CDR3: CASSIGDPTGRYGYTF

D: TRBD1
J: TRBJ1-1
V: TRBV6-1
size: NA
DNA: TGTGCCAGCAGAGAGGACAGGGAGGGAAACACTGAAGCTTTCTTT
CDR3: CASREDREGNTEAFF

D: NA
J: TRBJ1-3
V: TRBV9
size: NA
DNA: TGTGCCAGCAGCGTAGAACCAGGAACCTCTGGAAACACCATATATTTT
CDR3: CASSVEPGTSGNTIYF

D: TRBD1
J: TRBJ1-2
V: TRBV5-4
size: NA
DNA: TGTGCCAGCAGCGAAAGCGCAGGGGGCTATGGCTACACCTTC
CDR3: CASSESAGGYGYTF

D: NA
J: TRBJ2-5
V: TRBV14
size: NA
DNA: TGTGCCAGCAGCCAACTGGAGACCCAGTACTTC
CDR3: CASSQLETQYF

D: TRBD2
J: TRBJ2-1
V: TRBV7-2
size: once
DNA: TGTGCCAGCAGCGTCCGGCGACTAGCGGGAGTAGAGTTCTTC
CDR3: CASSVRRLAGVEFF

D: TRBD2
J: TRBJ2-7
V: TRBV30
size: NA
DNA: TGTGCCTGGAGTCTTTTAGCGGGAGGCTACGAGCAGTACTTC
CDR3: CAWSLLAGGYEQYF

D: NA
J: TRBJ1-3
V: TRBV12-1
size: once
DNA: TGTGCCAGCAGCTTTAGGCAGACAGATAGCTCTGGAAACACCATATATTTT
CDR3: CASSFRQTDSSGNTIYF

D: TRBD2
J: TRBJ2-3
V: TRBV7-9
size: NA
DNA: TGTGCCAGCGGGACTAGCGGCCCAGATACGCAGTATTTT
CDR3: CASGTSGPDTQYF

D: TRBD2
J: TRBJ2-1
V: TRBV27
size: NA
DNA: TGTGCCAGCAGTTTGGTTCGGCTAGCGGTTAACAATGAGCAGTTCTTC
CDR3: CASSLVRLAVNNEQFF

D: TRBD1
J: TRBJ2-7
V: TRBV11-2
size: NA
DNA: TGTGCCAGCAGCCACGACGCCGGGACAGGGATCGAGCAGTACTTC
CDR3: CASSHDAGTGIEQYF

D: NA
J: TRBJ2-1
V: TRBV5-1
size: NA
DNA: TGCGCCAGCAGCATCTCCGATGAGCAGTTCTTC
CDR3: CASSISDEQFF